Below, one T cell receptor beta chain is given with its context. The antigen remains unidentified. Assay used: immunoSEQ multiplex PCR; TCRdb lists only in-frame clones, some missing. The sample shows about 110,000 clones, approximately 87% of them seen only once. Looked up from germline, CDR1 is MNHEY and CDR2 is SVGAGI. The CDR3 loop spans 14 amino acids. The ends were cut back, 7 bases at V and 4 bases at J, with 14 bases in the middle. These data originate in a study of T cell responses to AZD1222 COVID-19 vaccine. Study results and limitations: In the spike-specific TCR repertoire, nearly half reportedly target unmutated variant regions. The sample set comprised mostly white British donors with more females, and clonal diversity was possibly underestimated.

The sequence was obtained from an adult in good health. The sequences come from peripheral blood, collected on day 0 of AZD1222 vaccination. This chain joins TRBV6-5 and TRBJ2-1; no firm D call. CDR3 in amino acids: CASITGRTYNEQFF. The DNA for the CDR3 is TGTGCCAGCATAACCGGCAGAACATACAATGAGCAGTTCTTC.